This TCR beta chain was profiled in a study of OX40 agonist ivuxolimab in advanced cancers. Assay: immunoSEQ multiplex PCR; the TCRdb copy retains only in-frame clones and omits some. This table holds under 70,000 clones, roughly 86% found once. This clone occurred a few times. The CDR3 length is 22 residues. The germline V gene has CDR1 ENHRY and CDR2 SYGVKD. V was clipped by 6 bases and J by 2 bases, with 32 bases between them. This receptor was taken from an adult with an advanced solid tumor such as melanoma, head and neck, liver or kidney cancer. This rearrangement joins TRBV10-3 to TRBJ2-6; weak D call: TRBD1 (5 bases). Material: CD4+ or CD8+ T cells sorted from blood, obtained in a trial of the OX40 agonist ivuxolimab. This CDR3 is CAISLLESRKGKVSAGANVLTF. The DNA of the CDR3 is TGTGCCATCAGCCTCTTAGAAAGTCGAAAGGGGAAAGTCAGCGCTGGGGCCAACGTCCTGACTTTC.